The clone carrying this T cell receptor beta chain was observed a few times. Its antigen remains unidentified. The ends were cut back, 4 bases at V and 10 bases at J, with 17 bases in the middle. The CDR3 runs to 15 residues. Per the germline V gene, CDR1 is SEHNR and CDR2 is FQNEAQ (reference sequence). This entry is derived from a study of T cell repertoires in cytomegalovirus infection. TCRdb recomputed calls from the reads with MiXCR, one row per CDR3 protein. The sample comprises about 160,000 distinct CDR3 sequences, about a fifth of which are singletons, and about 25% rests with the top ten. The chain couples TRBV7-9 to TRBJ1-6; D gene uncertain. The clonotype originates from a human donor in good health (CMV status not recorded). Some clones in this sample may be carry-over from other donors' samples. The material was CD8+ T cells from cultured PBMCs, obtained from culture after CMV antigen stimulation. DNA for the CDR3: TGTGCCAGCAGCTGGGGTCTTTCCGACCCCTCACCCCTCCACTTT. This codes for CASSWGLSDPSPLHF.